The 6 T cell receptor beta chains reported below all come from one sample, sequenced in a study of siplizumab effects on memory and regulatory T cells. Profiled with immunoSEQ multiplex PCR; TCRdb holds only in-frame clones, not every one. Found here are approximately 94,000 clones, 94% of them singletons; the top ten hold 1% to 1.5%. Sequencing was carried out using non-Treg CD4+ T cells sorted from blood. These receptors were obtained from a human donor in good health.

The V call is TRBV20-1, the J call TRBJ2-3, with D unclear. Germline CDR1 and CDR2: DFQATT and SNEGSKA (reference sequence). V was trimmed by 6 bases and J by 4 bases, leaving 8 bases between them. This CDR3 is 11 amino acids long. CDR3 protein: CSATKSDTQYF. DNA for the CDR3: TGCAGTGCGACAAAGTCAGATACGCAGTATTTT.

The chain links TRBV4-1 to TRBJ2-3, with TRBD2 identical over 14 bases. This CDR3 region has 18 residues. V lost 0 bases and J lost 4; bases outside the gene matches: 6. Per germline, CDR1 MGHRA and CDR2 YSYEKL. CDR3: CASSQEGRLAGGADTQYF. The CDR3 DNA is TGCGCCAGCAGCCAAGAGGGGAGACTAGCGGGAGGGGCAGATACGCAGTATTTT.

The chain couples TRBV27 to TRBJ1-3; 9 nucleotides line up with TRBD1. The length of the CDR3 is 13 residues. With V trimmed by 4 bases and J by 7 bases, 2 bases remained unmatched. Germline-derived CDR1 and CDR2 are MNHEY and SMNVEV (reference sequence). The CDR3 reads CASSSDRGNTIYF. CDR3 coding DNA: TGTGCCAGCAGTTCGGACAGGGGTAACACCATATATTTT.

Of note for this clone: Other DNA sequences in the sample encode the same CDR3. V is TRBV11-2 and J is TRBJ2-7; D possibly corresponds to TRBD2 (6 bases). The germline V and J ends were trimmed by 1 base and 0 bases, with 13 bases remaining between them. This CDR3 is 16 amino acids long. Germline lookup yields CDR1 SGHAT and CDR2 FQNNGV. The CDR3 nucleotides read TGTGCCAGCAGCTTAGTTAGTCGGACTATCTCCTACGAGCAGTACTTC. Translated: CASSLVSRTISYEQYF.

The rearrangement uses TRBV15 and TRBJ1-3, with 8 bases fitting TRBD1. Germline V gene sequence: CDR1 LNHNV, CDR2 YYDKDF (reference sequence). The trim removed 1 base at V and 0 bases at J, leaving 2 bases unmatched. The CDR3 extends over 16 amino acids. The CDR3 sequence: CATSRGTGHSGNTIYF. The CDR3 region has the DNA TGTGCCACCAGCAGAGGGACAGGGCACTCTGGAAACACCATATATTTT.

The chain uses TRBV11-2 and TRBJ1-2; D might be TRBD1 (5 bases). V lost 8 bases, J lost 0 bases, and 22 bases lay in between. The length of the CDR3 is 17 residues. CDR1 and CDR2 (germline): SGHAT, FQNNGV. In nucleotides, the CDR3 is TGTGCCAGCTCCCCCCGGCAGGGAGCCTTCTCTAACTATGGCTACACCTTC. Translation gives CASSPRQGAFSNYGYTF.